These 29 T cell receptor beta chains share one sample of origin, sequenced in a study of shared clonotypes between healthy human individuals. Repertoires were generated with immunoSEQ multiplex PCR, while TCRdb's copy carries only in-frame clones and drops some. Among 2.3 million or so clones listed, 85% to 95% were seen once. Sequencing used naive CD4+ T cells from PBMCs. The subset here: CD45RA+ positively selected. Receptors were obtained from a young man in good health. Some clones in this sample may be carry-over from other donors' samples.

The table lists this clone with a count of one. DNA for the CDR3: TGCAGCGTTCGGGCCGGGGCCGGGGAGCTGTTTTTT. Its translation is CSVRAGAGELFF. This chain links TRBV29-1 with TRBJ2-2; TRBD2 might be the D (5 bases). There are 12 residues in the CDR3. The germline gives CDR1 SQVTM, CDR2 ANQGSEA. V was pared by 5 bases and J by 6 bases, with 10 bases between.

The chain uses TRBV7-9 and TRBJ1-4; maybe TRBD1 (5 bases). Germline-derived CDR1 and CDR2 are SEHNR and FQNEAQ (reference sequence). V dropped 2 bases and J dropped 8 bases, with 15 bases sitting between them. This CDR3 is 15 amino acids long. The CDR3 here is CASSLFLRGTEKLFF. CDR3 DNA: TGTGCCAGCAGCTTATTCCTAAGAGGGACGGAAAAACTGTTTTTT. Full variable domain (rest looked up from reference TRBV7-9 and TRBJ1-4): DTGVSQNPRHKITKRGQNVTFRCDPISEHNRLYWYRQTLGQGPEFLTYFQNEAQLEKSRLLSDRFSAERPKGSFSTLEIQRTEQGDSAMYLCASSLFLRGTEKLFFGSGTQLSVL.

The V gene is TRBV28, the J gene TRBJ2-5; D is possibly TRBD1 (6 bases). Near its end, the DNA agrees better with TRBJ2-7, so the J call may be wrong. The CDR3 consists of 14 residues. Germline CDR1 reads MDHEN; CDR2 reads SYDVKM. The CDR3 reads CASSLQGYSYEQYF. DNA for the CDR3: TGTGCCAGCAGTCTACAGGGTTATTCCTACGAGCAGTACTTC.

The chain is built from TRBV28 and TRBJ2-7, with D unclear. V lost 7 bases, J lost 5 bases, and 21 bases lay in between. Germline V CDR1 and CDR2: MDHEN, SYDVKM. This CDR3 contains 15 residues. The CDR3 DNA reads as TGTGCCAGCAATTCCCCCTGGGCAGGATTTAACGAGCAGTACTTC. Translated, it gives CASNSPWAGFNEQYF.

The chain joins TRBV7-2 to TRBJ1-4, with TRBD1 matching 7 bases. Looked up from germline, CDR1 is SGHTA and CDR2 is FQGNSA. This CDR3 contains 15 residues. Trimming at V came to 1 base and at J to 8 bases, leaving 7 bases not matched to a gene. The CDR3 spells CASSLGGQVGEKLFF. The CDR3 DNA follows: TGTGCCAGCAGCTTAGGCGGACAGGTCGGGGAAAAACTGTTTTTT.

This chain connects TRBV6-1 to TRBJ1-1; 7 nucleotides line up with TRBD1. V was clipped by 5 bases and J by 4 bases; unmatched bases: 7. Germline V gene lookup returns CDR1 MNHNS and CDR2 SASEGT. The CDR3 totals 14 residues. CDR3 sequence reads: CASSLLTGFTEAFF. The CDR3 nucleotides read TGTGCCAGCAGTCTCCTGACAGGGTTCACTGAAGCTTTCTTT.

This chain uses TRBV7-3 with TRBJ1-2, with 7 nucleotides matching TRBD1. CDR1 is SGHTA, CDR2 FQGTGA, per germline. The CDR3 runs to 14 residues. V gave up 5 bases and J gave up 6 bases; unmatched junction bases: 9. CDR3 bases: TGTGCCAGCAGCCCCAGCGGAGGGGGCGATGGCTACACCTTC. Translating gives CASSPSGGGDGYTF.

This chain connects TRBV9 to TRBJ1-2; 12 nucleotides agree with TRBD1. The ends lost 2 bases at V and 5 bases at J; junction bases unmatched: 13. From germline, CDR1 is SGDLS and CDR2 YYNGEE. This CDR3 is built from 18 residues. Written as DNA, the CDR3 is TGTGCCAGCAGCGTTTCAAGTCGGGGGACAGGGGGCCGGTATGGCTACACCTTC. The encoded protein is CASSVSSRGTGGRYGYTF.

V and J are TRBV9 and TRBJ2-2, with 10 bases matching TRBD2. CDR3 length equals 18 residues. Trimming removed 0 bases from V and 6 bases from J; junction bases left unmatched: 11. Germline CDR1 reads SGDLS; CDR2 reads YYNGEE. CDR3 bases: TGTGCCAGCAGCGTAGGGATAAAAAGCGGGAGGGCCTCCGGGGAGCTGTTTTTT. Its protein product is CASSVGIKSGRASGELFF.

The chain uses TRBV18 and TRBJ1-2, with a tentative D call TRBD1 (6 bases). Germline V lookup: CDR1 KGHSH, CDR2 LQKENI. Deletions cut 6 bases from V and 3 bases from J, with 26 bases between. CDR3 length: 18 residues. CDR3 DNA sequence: TGTGCCAGCTCCGCCCTTGGCCCTTTACAGGGCCGGGACTATGGCTACACCTTC. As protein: CASSALGPLQGRDYGYTF.

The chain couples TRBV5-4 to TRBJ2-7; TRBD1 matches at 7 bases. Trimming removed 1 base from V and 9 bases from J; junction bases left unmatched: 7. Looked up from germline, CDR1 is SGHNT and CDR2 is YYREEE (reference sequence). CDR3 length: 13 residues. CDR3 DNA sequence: TGTGCCAGCAGCTTGACAGGGGCCGGCGGGCAGTACTTC. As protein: CASSLTGAGGQYF.

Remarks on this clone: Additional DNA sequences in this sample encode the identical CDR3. The CDR3 nucleotides are TGCGCCAGCAGCTTGGGGACTAGCGGGGGGACAGATACGCAGTATTTT. Protein product: CASSLGTSGGTDTQYF. V gene TRBV5-1 combines with J gene TRBJ2-3; the match to TRBD2 covers 14 bases. Germline lookup yields CDR1 SGHRS and CDR2 YFSETQ. J gave up 3 bases and V 0 bases, and 0 bases lay outside the gene matches. The CDR3 is made up of 16 amino acids.

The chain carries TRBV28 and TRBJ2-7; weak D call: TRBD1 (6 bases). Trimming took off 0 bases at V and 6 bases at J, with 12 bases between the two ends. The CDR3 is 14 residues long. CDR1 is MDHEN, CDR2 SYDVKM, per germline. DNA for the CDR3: TGTGCCAGCAGTTTATGTCCAGGGGTGTGCGAGCAGTACTTC. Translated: CASSLCPGVCEQYF.

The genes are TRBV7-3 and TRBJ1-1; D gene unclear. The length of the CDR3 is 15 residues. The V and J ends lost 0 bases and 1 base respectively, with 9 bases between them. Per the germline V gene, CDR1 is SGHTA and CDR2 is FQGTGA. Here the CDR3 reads CASSLTPNGNTEAFF. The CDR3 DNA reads TGTGCCAGCAGCTTAACTCCGAACGGGAACACTGAAGCTTTCTTT.

CDR3 loop: CASSPSGRACETQYF. CDR3 in DNA: TGTGCCAGCAGCCCCAGCGGGAGGGCCTGTGAGACCCAGTACTTC. The chain couples TRBV21-1 to TRBJ2-5; TRBD2, the table's D call, lacks a check against the DNA. TRBV21-1 is a pseudogene locus. CDR3 size: 15 residues.

The CDR3 coding sequence is TGTGCCAGCAGCACCGGGACTTTCGGTGGAGATACGCAGTATTTT. Protein product: CASSTGTFGGDTQYF. The chain couples TRBV28 to TRBJ2-3, with D perhaps TRBD2 (6 bases). The CDR3 is 15 amino acids. Between the trimmed V and J ends, which lost 6 bases and 5 bases, there was a span of 18 bases. Germline CDR1 and CDR2: MDHEN and SYDVKM. Combining the CDR3 with reference TRBV28 and TRBJ2-3 gives the whole variable domain DVKVTQSSRYLVKRTGEKVFLECVQDMDHENMFWYRQDPGLGLRLIYFSYDVKMKEKGDIPEGYSVSREKKERFSLILESASTNQTSMYLCASSTGTFGGDTQYFGPGTRLTVL.

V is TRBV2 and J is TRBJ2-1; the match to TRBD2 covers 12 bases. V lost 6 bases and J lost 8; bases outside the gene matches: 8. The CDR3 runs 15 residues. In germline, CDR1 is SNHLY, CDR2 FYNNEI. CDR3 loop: CASSLLAGGGDEQFF. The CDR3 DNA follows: TGTGCCAGCAGCTTACTAGCGGGAGGCGGGGATGAGCAGTTCTTC.

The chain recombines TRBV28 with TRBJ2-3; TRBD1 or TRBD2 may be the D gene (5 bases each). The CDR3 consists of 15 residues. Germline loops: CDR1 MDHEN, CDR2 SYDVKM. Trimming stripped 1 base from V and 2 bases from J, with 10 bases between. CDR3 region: CASSLYIGATDTQYF. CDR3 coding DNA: TGTGCCAGCAGTTTATATATCGGGGCCACAGATACGCAGTATTTT.

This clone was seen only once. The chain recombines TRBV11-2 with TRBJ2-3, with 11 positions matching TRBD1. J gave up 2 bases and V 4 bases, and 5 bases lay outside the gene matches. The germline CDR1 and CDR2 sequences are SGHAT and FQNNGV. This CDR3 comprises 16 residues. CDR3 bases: TGTGCCAGCAGCTGGGACAGGGGGTCTTACACAGATACGCAGTATTTT. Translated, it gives CASSWDRGSYTDTQYF.

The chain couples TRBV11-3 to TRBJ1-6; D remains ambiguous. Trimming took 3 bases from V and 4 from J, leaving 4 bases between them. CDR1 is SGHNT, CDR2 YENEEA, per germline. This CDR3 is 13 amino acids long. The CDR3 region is CASSLAYNSPLHF. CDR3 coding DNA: TGTGCCAGCAGCTTGGCATATAATTCACCCCTCCACTTT.

The CDR3 spells CASSLSPRENTDTQYF. DNA of the CDR3: TGTGCCAGCAGCTTAAGTCCGCGGGAGAACACAGATACGCAGTATTTT. The chain combines TRBV11-2 with TRBJ2-3; 7 bases line up with TRBD2. V trimming: 2 bases; J trimming: 2 bases; junction bases outside the gene matches: 7. This CDR3 spans 16 amino acids. From germline, CDR1 is SGHAT and CDR2 FQNNGV.

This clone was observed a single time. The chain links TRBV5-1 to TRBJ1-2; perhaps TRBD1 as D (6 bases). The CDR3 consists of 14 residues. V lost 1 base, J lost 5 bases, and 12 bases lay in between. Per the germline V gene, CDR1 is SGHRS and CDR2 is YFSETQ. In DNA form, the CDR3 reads TGCGCCAGCAGCTTGCGGGGGGCTAGTTATGGCTACACCTTC. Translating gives CASSLRGASYGYTF.

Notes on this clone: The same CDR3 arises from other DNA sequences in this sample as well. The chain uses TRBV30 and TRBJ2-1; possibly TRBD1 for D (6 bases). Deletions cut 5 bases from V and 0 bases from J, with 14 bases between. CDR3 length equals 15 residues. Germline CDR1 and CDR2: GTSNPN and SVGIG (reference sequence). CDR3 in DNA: TGTGCCTGGTCGAGGGGGACAAGCTCCTACAATGAGCAGTTCTTC. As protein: CAWSRGTSSYNEQFF.

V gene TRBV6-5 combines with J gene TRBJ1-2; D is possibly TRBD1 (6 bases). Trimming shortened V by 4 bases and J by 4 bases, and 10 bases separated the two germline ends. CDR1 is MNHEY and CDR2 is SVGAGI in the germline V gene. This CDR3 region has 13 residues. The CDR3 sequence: CASSFRGPYGYTF. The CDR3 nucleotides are TGTGCCAGCAGTTTCAGGGGCCCCTATGGCTACACCTTC.

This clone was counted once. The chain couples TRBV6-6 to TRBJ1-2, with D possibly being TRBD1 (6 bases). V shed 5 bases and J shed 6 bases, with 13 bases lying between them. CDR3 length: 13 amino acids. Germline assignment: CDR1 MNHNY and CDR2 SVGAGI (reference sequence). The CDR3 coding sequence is TGTGCCAGCAGTACCACAGGGTCCGATGGCTACACCTTC. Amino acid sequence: CASSTTGSDGYTF.

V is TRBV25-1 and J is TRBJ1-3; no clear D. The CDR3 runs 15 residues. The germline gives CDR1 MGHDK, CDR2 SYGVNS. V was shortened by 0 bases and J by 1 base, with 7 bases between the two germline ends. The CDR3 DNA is TGTGCCAGCAGTGAATATCAAGGATCTGGAAACACCATATATTTT. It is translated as CASSEYQGSGNTIYF.

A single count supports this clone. The CDR3 reads CASSPPERASDTQYF. DNA of the CDR3: TGTGCCAGCTCACCACCCGAACGGGCCTCGGATACGCAGTATTTT. The V and J genes are TRBV18 and TRBJ2-3; no reliable D call. Trimming took off 0 bases at V and 6 bases at J, with 13 bases between the two ends. Germline lookup yields CDR1 KGHSH and CDR2 LQKENI. The CDR3 has 15 residues. The variable domain in full, with the rest retrieved from reference TRBV18 and TRBJ2-3, is NAGVMQNPRHLVRRRGQEARLRCSPMKGHSHVYWYRQLPEEGLKFMVYLQKENIIDESGMPKERFSAEFPKEGPSILRIQQVVRGDSAAYFCASSPPERASDTQYFGPGTRLTVL.

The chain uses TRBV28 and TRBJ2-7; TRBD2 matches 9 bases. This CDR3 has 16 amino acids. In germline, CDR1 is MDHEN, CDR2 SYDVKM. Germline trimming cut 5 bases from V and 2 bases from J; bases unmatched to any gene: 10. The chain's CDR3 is CASSTPNSGGPYEQYF. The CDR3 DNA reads TGTGCCAGCAGTACACCTAACAGCGGGGGGCCCTACGAGCAGTACTTC. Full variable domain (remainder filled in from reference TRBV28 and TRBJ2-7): DVKVTQSSRYLVKRTGEKVFLECVQDMDHENMFWYRQDPGLGLRLIYFSYDVKMKEKGDIPEGYSVSREKKERFSLILESASTNQTSMYLCASSTPNSGGPYEQYFGPGTRLTVT.

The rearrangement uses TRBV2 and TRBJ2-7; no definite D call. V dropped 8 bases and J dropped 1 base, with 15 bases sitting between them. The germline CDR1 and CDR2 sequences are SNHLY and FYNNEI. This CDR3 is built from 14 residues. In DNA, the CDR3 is TGTGCCAGCCAACTAAAATTAAGTTCCTACGAGCAGTACTTC. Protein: CASQLKLSSYEQYF.